The 12 T cell receptor beta chains listed next were all sequenced from one sample in a study of cytomegalovirus exposure and HLA in healthy donors. It was with 60 Vbeta and 13 Jbeta primers that the PCR ran. Repertoires were generated with immunoSEQ multiplex PCR, while TCRdb's copy carries only in-frame clones and drops some. The table has hundreds of thousands of clones, roughly 90% seen once. The specimen was PBMCs. These receptors originate from a woman in her late teens or twenties in good health and CMV-seronegative.

The rearrangement uses TRBV27 and TRBJ2-5, with 11 bases aligning to TRBD1. With the DNA end fitting TRBJ2-7 better, the J assignment may be wrong. From germline, CDR1 is MNHEY and CDR2 SMNVEV (reference sequence). The CDR3 sequence is 14 residues long. The CDR3 spells CASRWTGGVYEQYF. DNA of the CDR3: TGTGCCAGCAGATGGACAGGGGGCGTCTACGAGCAGTACTTC.

The chain recombines TRBV9 with TRBJ2-3; 7 nucleotides match TRBD1. V was pared by 2 bases and J by 1 base, with 13 bases of the junction left unmatched. CDR3 length: 18 amino acids. From germline, CDR1 is SGDLS and CDR2 YYNGEE. Written as DNA, the CDR3 is TGTGCCAGCAGCGTGCTAGGGACAGCTACTTGGGGCACAGATACGCAGTATTTT. It translates to CASSVLGTATWGTDTQYF. The full variable domain, completed using reference TRBV9 and TRBJ2-3, is DSGVTQTPKHLITATGQRVTLRCSPRSGDLSVYWYQQSLDQGLQFLIQYYNGEERAKGNILERFSAQQFPDLHSELNLSSLELGDSALYFCASSVLGTATWGTDTQYFGPGTRLTVL.

The chain combines TRBV2 with TRBJ1-5; a weak D match, TRBD1 (6 bases). The CDR3 runs to 16 residues. Germline values: CDR1 SNHLY, CDR2 FYNNEI. The V end was cut by 2 bases, the J end by 9 bases, with 20 bases between. CDR3 protein: CASSERAGAAFGPQHF. The CDR3 DNA sequence: TGTGCCAGCAGTGAACGAGCAGGGGCCGCCTTTGGGCCCCAGCATTTT.

The chain links TRBV9 to TRBJ2-3, with TRBD2 identical over 9 bases. Germline V CDR1 and CDR2: SGDLS, YYNGEE. This CDR3 contains 15 residues. Trimming removed 0 bases from V and 2 bases from J; junction bases left unmatched: 1. CDR3 DNA: TGTGCCAGCAGCGTAGGCGGGGGGGACACAGATACGCAGTATTTT. Translated: CASSVGGGDTDTQYF.

V is TRBV9 and J is TRBJ2-7, with 9 bases that match TRBD1. This CDR3 is built from 14 residues. From germline, CDR1 is SGDLS and CDR2 YYNGEE. With V trimmed by 4 bases and J by 3 bases, 5 bases remained unmatched. The CDR3 region is CASSHGQGIYEQYF. CDR3 coding DNA: TGTGCCAGCAGCCACGGACAGGGGATCTACGAGCAGTACTTC.

The chain carries TRBV18 and TRBJ2-1; D not certain. CDR1 is KGHSH, CDR2 LQKENI, per germline. The V end lost 3 bases, the J end lost 4 bases, and 7 bases lay between the germline ends. This CDR3 is 13 amino acids long. The CDR3 sequence: CASSPATYNEQFF. As DNA, the CDR3 is TGTGCCAGCTCACCCGCGACATACAATGAGCAGTTCTTC.

V and J are TRBV21-1 and TRBJ1-2; TRBD1, the table's D call, lacks a check against the DNA. TRBV21-1 represents a pseudogene. This CDR3 contains 19 residues. CDR3 sequence: CASSKALRGGDYVGHGYTF. DNA for the CDR3: TGTGCCAGCAGCAAAGCTCTTAGAGGGGGCGACTACGTGGGCCATGGCTACACCTTC.

The chain recombines TRBV4-1 with TRBJ1-1; 10 nucleotides line up with TRBD1. Germline loops: CDR1 MGHRA, CDR2 YSYEKL. The CDR3 is 14 residues long. Germline trimming cut 4 bases from V and 5 bases from J; bases unmatched to any gene: 4. DNA of the CDR3: TGCGCCAGCAGCCGGGGACAGGGGACGACTGAAGCTTTCTTT. Protein product: CASSRGQGTTEAFF.

The V call is TRBV6-1, the J call TRBJ2-1, with D possibly being TRBD1 (5 bases). Looked up from germline, CDR1 is MNHNS and CDR2 is SASEGT. V was shortened by 2 bases and J by 6 bases, with 5 bases between the two germline ends. This CDR3 spans 12 amino acids. The CDR3 nucleotides are TGTGCCAGCAGTGAACAGGGCAATGAGCAGTTCTTC. It specifies CASSEQGNEQFF.

This chain uses TRBV4-1 with TRBJ2-1, with 7 bases aligning to TRBD1. Germline V gene data show CDR1 as MGHRA and CDR2 as YSYEKL. The CDR3 consists of 15 residues. J was trimmed by 4 bases and V by 1 base; bases with no gene match: 4. CDR3 in DNA: TGCGCCAGCAGCCAAGTGGACAGGCAATACAATGAGCAGTTCTTC. Its protein is CASSQVDRQYNEQFF.

The V gene is TRBV21-1, the J gene TRBJ1-4. TRBV21-1 counts as a pseudogene. CDR3 size: 15 residues. The CDR3 sequence is CASSKDGIKREKLFF. The CDR3 DNA is TGTGCCAGCAGCAAAGATGGTATTAAGAGGGAAAAACTGTTTTTT.

The gene calls are TRBV5-5 and TRBJ2-3, with D possibly being TRBD2 (5 bases). The CDR3 is made up of 13 amino acids. Per the germline V gene, CDR1 is SGHKS and CDR2 is YYEKEE (reference sequence). Trimming pared 4 bases from V and 6 bases from J, leaving 12 bases between. CDR3 sequence reads: CASSPWTRDTQYF. CDR3 nucleotides: TGTGCCAGCAGCCCGTGGACTCGGGATACGCAGTATTTT.